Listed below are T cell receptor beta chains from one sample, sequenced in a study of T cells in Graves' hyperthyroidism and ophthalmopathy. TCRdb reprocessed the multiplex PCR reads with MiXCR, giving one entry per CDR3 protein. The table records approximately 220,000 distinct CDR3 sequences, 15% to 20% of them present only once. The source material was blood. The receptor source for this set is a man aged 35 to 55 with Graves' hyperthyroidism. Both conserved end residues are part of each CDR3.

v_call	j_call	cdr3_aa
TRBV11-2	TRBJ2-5	CATGQGWETQYF
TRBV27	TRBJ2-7	CASAFPGQHSYEQYF
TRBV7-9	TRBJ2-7	CASSKTLRTGGHYEQYF
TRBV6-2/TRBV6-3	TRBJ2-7	CATMLTGQGSYEQYF
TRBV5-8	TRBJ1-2	CASSPTGWGEYGYTF
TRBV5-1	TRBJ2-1	CASGPGTSYSEQFF
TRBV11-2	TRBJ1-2	CASSLSPLTGNGYTF
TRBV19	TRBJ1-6	CATAIWDSESPLHF
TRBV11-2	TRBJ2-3	CASSRDRSTDTQYF
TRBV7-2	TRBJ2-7	CASSNRDTFYEQYF
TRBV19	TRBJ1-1	CASSIGRGSTEAFF
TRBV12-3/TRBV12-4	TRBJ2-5	CASSPGTSANQETQYF
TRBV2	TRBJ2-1	CASRLDREYEQFF
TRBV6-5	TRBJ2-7	CASSYYGQGREQYF
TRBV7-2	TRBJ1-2	CASSSVRDILNRNYGYTF
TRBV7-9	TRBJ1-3	CASSLGVSSSGNTIYF
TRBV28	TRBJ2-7	CASSLASGGPFYF
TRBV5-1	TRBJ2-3	CASSSGTSGGVTDTQYF
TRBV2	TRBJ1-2	CASSRSFTGGFYTF
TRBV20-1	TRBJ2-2	CSATRQRPGELFF
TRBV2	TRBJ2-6	CASTEGTEYSGANVLTF
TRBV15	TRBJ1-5	CATSRGGGRNQPQHF
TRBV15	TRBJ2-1	CATSRDRAAQFF
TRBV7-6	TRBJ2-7	CASSFRQNYEQYF
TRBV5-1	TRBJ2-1	CASRGGGPVDEQFF
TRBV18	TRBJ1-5	CASSPTGNNQPQHF
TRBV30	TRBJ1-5	CAWTSGGTWQPQHF
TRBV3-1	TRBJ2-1	CASSHSGGAPIEQFF
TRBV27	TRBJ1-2	CASSLQGGAANYGYTF
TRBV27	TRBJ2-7	CASGVGGRAHEQYF
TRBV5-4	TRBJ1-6	CASSPGQGYNSPLHF
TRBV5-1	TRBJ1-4	CASSLGAGTYNGKLFF
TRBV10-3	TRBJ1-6	CAISESAGNLHF
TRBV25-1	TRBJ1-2	CASSDRLYGYTF
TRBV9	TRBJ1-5	CASSPRGQNQPQHF
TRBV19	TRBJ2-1	CASSKTGQAYNEQFF
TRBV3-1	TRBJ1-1	CASSQVYTVNTEAFF
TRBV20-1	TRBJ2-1	CSARVIAGGLRSYNEQFF
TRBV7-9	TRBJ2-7	CASSLIGGGYEQYF
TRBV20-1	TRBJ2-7	CSASGLGTESYEQYF
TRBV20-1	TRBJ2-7	CSAIGQPDEQYF
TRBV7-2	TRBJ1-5	CASSLAVGSQPQHF
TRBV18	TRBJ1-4	CASSPTEINEKLFF
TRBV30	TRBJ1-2	CAWSVTRDGGYTF
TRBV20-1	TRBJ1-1	CSARSPGQGRTEALF
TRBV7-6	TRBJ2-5	CATRGGGQETQYF
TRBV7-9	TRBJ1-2	CASSAWDRENYGYTF
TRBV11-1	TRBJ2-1	CASSTDRGSYNEQFF
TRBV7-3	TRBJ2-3	CASSLRAGRGHTDTQYF
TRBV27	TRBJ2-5	CASSLTVGLRETQYF
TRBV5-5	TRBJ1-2	CASSFGAGWDYGYTF
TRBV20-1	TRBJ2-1	CSARGRGIYNEQFF
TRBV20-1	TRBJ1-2	CSAIAGSGYGYTF
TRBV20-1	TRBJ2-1	CSAKGGASYNEQFF
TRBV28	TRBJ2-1	CASSPQGLAGGLSYNEQFF